This entry lists 32 T cell receptor beta chains sequenced from one sample in a study of T-cell memory formation after mild COVID-19 (TCRdb year 2021). The protocol used for the library was 5' RACE. The sequencer listed for this sample is Illumina NovaSeq 6000. The public reads were reanalyzed by TCRdb: fastp trimming at Q25, MiXCR alignment, in-frame beta chains only. Each CDR3 protein gets just one entry, which takes the most common genes and DNA from the rows behind it. This sample comprises 500,000 to 600,000 distinct CDR3 sequences, roughly 18% of them detected only once. The ten largest clonotypes hold approximately 12% of the sample. Sequenced sample: PBMCs or a T cell subset sorted from them (not recorded which). The receptors come from an adult woman who had mild COVID-19 (a few samples of this study predate the infection). The sample titles of this study are shuffled in the database, so cell type and time point are left out; the donor was told from shared clones.

This chain uses TRBV4-1 with TRBJ1-4, with D possibly being TRBD1 (5 bases). Germline assignment: CDR1 MGHRA and CDR2 YSYEKL. Trimming shortened V by 0 bases and J by 10 bases, and 15 bases separated the two germline ends. The CDR3 loop spans 15 amino acids. CDR3 sequence (DNA): TGCGCCAGCAGCCAAGAGGGGGGGGTCGTTGGAAAACTGTTTTTT. It encodes CASSQEGGVVGKLFF.

In this sample, this clonotype turned up many times. The J gene is TRBJ1-1, the V gene TRBV5-5; the D is unclear. The germline CDR1 and CDR2 sequences are SGHKS and YYEKEE (reference sequence). V was clipped by 2 bases and J by 1 base, with 12 bases between them. CDR3 length: 15 amino acids. Here the CDR3 reads CASSLQPQPNTEAFF. The DNA of the CDR3 is TGTGCCAGCAGCTTACAACCCCAACCGAACACTGAAGCTTTCTTT. Full variable domain (rest looked up from reference TRBV5-5 and TRBJ1-1): DAGVTQSPTHLIKTRGQQVTLRCSPISGHKSVSWYQQVLGQGPQFIFQYYEKEERGRGNFPDRFSARQFPNYSSELNVNALLLGDSALYLCASSLQPQPNTEAFFGQGTRLTVV.

J is TRBJ1-5 and V is TRBV5-6; a possible D gene is TRBD1 (6 bases). CDR3 size: 14 residues. Trimming removed 4 bases from V and 4 bases from J, with 12 bases in between. The germline V gene encodes CDR1 SGHDT and CDR2 YYEEEE. CDR3 protein: CASSLRTANQPQHF. DNA of the CDR3: TGTGCCAGCAGCCTCCGGACAGCAAATCAGCCCCAGCATTTT. Full variable domain (remainder filled in from reference TRBV5-6 and TRBJ1-5): DAGVTQSPTHLIKTRGQQVTLRCSPKSGHDTVSWYQQALGQGPQFIFQYYEEEERQRGNFPDRFSGHQFPNYSSELNVNALLLGDSALYLCASSLRTANQPQHFGDGTRLSIL.

V is TRBV5-1 and J is TRBJ1-1; 9 bases fit TRBD1. Losses at the gene ends were 2 bases for V and 5 bases for J; bases not matched to a gene: 10. Germline values: CDR1 SGHRS, CDR2 YFSETQ. The CDR3 sequence is 16 residues long. CDR3 in amino acids: CASSFQGQGLGTEAFF. In DNA, the CDR3 is TGCGCCAGCAGCTTCCAGGGACAGGGCTTAGGGACTGAAGCTTTCTTT.

This clonotype appeared a few times. The V and J genes are TRBV5-1 and TRBJ2-5; no definite D call. Germline CDR1 SGHRS, CDR2 YFSETQ. Trimming stripped 0 bases from V and 0 bases from J, with 12 bases between. The CDR3 runs to 16 residues. The CDR3 nucleotides read TGCGCCAGCAGCTTGGCCTCTACACGGTACCAAGAGACCCAGTACTTC. Protein product: CASSLASTRYQETQYF. The whole variable domain, filled in from reference TRBV5-1 and TRBJ2-5, reads KAGVTQTPRYLIKTRGQQVTLSCSPISGHRSVSWYQQTPGQGLQFLFEYFSETQRNKGNFPGRFSGRQFSNSRSEMNVSTLELGDSALYLCASSLASTRYQETQYFGPGTRLLVL.

The gene calls are TRBV24-1 and TRBJ2-3, with TRBD1 matching 11 bases. This CDR3 has 14 residues. Germline assignment: CDR1 KGHDR and CDR2 SFDVKD. V gave up 5 bases and J gave up 7 bases; unmatched junction bases: 4. In DNA, the CDR3 is TGTGCCACCAGTGTTAGGGACAGGGGGAATACGCAGTATTTT. Its protein is CATSVRDRGNTQYF.

The chain joins TRBV18 to TRBJ1-2; D is unclear. The length of the CDR3 is 13 residues. Per germline, CDR1 KGHSH and CDR2 LQKENI. V lost 2 bases, J lost 6 bases, and 10 bases lay in between. CDR3 sequence (DNA): TGTGCCAGCTCACCAGGGGTCCGAGATGGCTACACCTTC. Residues: CASSPGVRDGYTF.

The sample holds a few counts of this clonotype. The genes are TRBV18 and TRBJ2-7; 9 bases map to TRBD1. The CDR3 loop spans 15 amino acids. V shed 2 bases, J shed 4 bases, and the junction held 6 bases outside the gene matches. Germline V gene data show CDR1 as KGHSH and CDR2 as LQKENI. The CDR3 DNA sequence: TGTGCCAGCTCACCATCTGGGACAGGGATTTACGAGCAGTACTTC. As protein: CASSPSGTGIYEQYF.

The chain employs TRBV4-1 and TRBJ1-4; D remains unclear. Per the germline V gene, CDR1 is MGHRA and CDR2 is YSYEKL. V lost 4 bases to trimming and J lost 11 bases, with 14 bases between them. The CDR3 sequence is 13 residues long. CDR3 sequence reads: CASSLPPRGKLFF. CDR3 bases: TGCGCCAGCAGCCTCCCCCCCCGTGGGAAACTGTTTTTT.

This clonotype has a handful of counts. The genes are TRBV5-1 and TRBJ2-7, with a possible D match to TRBD1 (5 bases). Germline-derived CDR1 and CDR2 are SGHRS and YFSETQ. Deletions cut 0 bases from V and 5 bases from J, with 12 bases between. CDR3 length: 14 amino acids. CDR3 loop: CASSLAAGWDEQYF. The CDR3 DNA reads as TGCGCCAGCAGCTTGGCGGCAGGGTGGGACGAGCAGTACTTC.

This clonotype was seen a few times. V gene TRBV9 combines with J gene TRBJ1-1; 7 bases are shared with TRBD1. CDR1 and CDR2 from the germline V gene are SGDLS and YYNGEE. The CDR3 consists of 13 residues. Trimming removed 3 bases from V and 3 bases from J; junction bases left unmatched: 2. CDR3 in DNA: TGTGCCAGCAGCGCTGGGACAGACACTGAAGCTTTCTTT. It codes for CASSAGTDTEAFF.

This clonotype was recorded only once. The chain links TRBV24-1 to TRBJ1-5, with D tentatively TRBD1 (5 bases). Germline assignment: CDR1 KGHDR and CDR2 SFDVKD. The CDR3 runs to 13 residues. Trimming removed 0 bases at V and 11 bases at J, with 10 bases between. CDR3 loop: CATSDLVGGAQHF. The CDR3 nucleotides are TGTGCCACCAGTGATTTGGTCGGGGGGGCCCAGCATTTT.

This clonotype was detected only a few times. The chain couples TRBV5-1 to TRBJ1-1; perhaps TRBD1 as D (6 bases). The CDR3 runs to 17 residues. From germline, CDR1 is SGHRS and CDR2 YFSETQ. V lost 4 bases to trimming and J lost 1 base, with 20 bases between them. Here the CDR3 DNA reads TGCGCCAGCAGCCCTTGGCCCCGGGGGCGGAAGAACACTGAAGCTTTCTTT. This translates into CASSPWPRGRKNTEAFF. Drawing the rest from reference TRBV5-1 and TRBJ1-1, the complete variable domain is KAGVTQTPRYLIKTRGQQVTLSCSPISGHRSVSWYQQTPGQGLQFLFEYFSETQRNKGNFPGRFSGRQFSNSRSEMNVSTLELGDSALYLCASSPWPRGRKNTEAFFGQGTRLTVV.

This clonotype was seen many times. The chain links TRBV4-1 to TRBJ2-1; the D is unclear. Germline V gene lookup returns CDR1 MGHRA and CDR2 YSYEKL. This CDR3 is built from 15 residues. The germline V and J ends were trimmed by 0 bases and 4 bases, with 10 bases remaining between them. In DNA form, the CDR3 reads TGCGCCAGCAGCCAAGAGGGAAGGAATTACAATGAGCAGTTCTTC. This sequence encodes CASSQEGRNYNEQFF.

The V gene is TRBV20-1, the J gene TRBJ1-1; D is uncertain. Between the trimmed V and J ends, which lost 1 base and 8 bases, there was a span of 14 bases. The V gene's germline CDR1 is DFQATT and CDR2 SNEGSKA (reference sequence). The CDR3 has 13 residues. The CDR3 spells CSARVTIAGEAFF. CDR3 DNA: TGCAGTGCTAGAGTTACAATAGCCGGGGAAGCTTTCTTT.

This clonotype was picked up many times. The chain's CDR3 is CSASPAGQGTDTQYF. Written as DNA, the CDR3 is TGCAGTGCTAGCCCCGCCGGTCAAGGGACAGATACGCAGTATTTT. This chain joins TRBV20-1 and TRBJ2-3; no firm D call. This CDR3 comprises 15 residues. CDR1 and CDR2 from the germline V gene are DFQATT and SNEGSKA (reference sequence). V lost 3 bases, J lost 3 bases, and 16 bases lay in between.

The genes are TRBV5-1 and TRBJ2-3; tentatively, D is TRBD1 or TRBD2 (5 bases each). The CDR3 runs 14 residues. Germline loops: CDR1 SGHRS, CDR2 YFSETQ. The V end lost 6 bases, the J end lost 4 bases, and 15 bases lay between the germline ends. The CDR3 sequence: CASIPVGGSDTQYF. CDR3 sequence (DNA): TGCGCCAGCATCCCGGTTGGGGGATCAGATACGCAGTATTTT. Full variable domain (rest looked up from reference TRBV5-1 and TRBJ2-3): KAGVTQTPRYLIKTRGQQVTLSCSPISGHRSVSWYQQTPGQGLQFLFEYFSETQRNKGNFPGRFSGRQFSNSRSEMNVSTLELGDSALYLCASIPVGGSDTQYFGPGTRLTVL.

The rearrangement uses TRBV18 and TRBJ1-2; D gene ambiguous. Trimming pared 4 bases from V and 4 bases from J, leaving 13 bases between. Germline V lookup: CDR1 KGHSH, CDR2 LQKENI. CDR3 length: 14 residues. CDR3: CASSLPGSAYGYTF. The CDR3 DNA follows: TGTGCCAGCTCACTACCGGGGTCGGCCTATGGCTACACCTTC.

The table lists this clonotype with a few counts. The chain joins TRBV7-8 to TRBJ2-7; TRBD1 matches 7 bases. The germline V gene encodes CDR1 SGHVS and CDR2 FQNEAQ. V was clipped by 5 bases and J by 4 bases; unmatched bases: 8. The CDR3 runs 14 residues. This chain's CDR3 is CASSGRTGPYEQYF. The CDR3 nucleotides read TGTGCCAGCAGCGGACGGACAGGACCTTACGAGCAGTACTTC.

This clonotype was counted only a few times. The CDR3: CASSYYDRGQAFF. The CDR3 DNA sequence: TGTGCCAGCAGTTACTACGACAGGGGGCAAGCTTTCTTT. V gene TRBV6-5 combines with J gene TRBJ1-1, with 10 bases matching TRBD1. This CDR3 has 13 amino acids. Germline CDR1 MNHEY, CDR2 SVGAGI. J gave up 9 bases and V 1 base, and 2 bases lay outside the gene matches.

The rearrangement links TRBV5-1 to TRBJ2-1; D is ambiguous. CDR3 length: 15 residues. Trimming shortened V by 1 base and J by 0 bases, and 8 bases separated the two germline ends. The V gene's germline CDR1 is SGHRS and CDR2 YFSETQ. The CDR3 bases are TGCGCCAGCAGCTTGACGGTTAGCTCCTACAATGAGCAGTTCTTC. Protein sequence: CASSLTVSSYNEQFF.

This clonotype was seen only a few times. This chain connects TRBV4-1 to TRBJ2-2; D is possibly TRBD2 (6 bases). The CDR3 has 13 residues. Trimming shortened V by 1 base and J by 7 bases, and 7 bases separated the two germline ends. The germline V gene has CDR1 MGHRA and CDR2 YSYEKL. The CDR3 DNA reads TGCGCCAGCAGCCAAGTGGGAGGCGGGGAGCTGTTTTTT. Amino acids: CASSQVGGGELFF.

This clonotype was recorded once. The chain employs TRBV7-8 and TRBJ1-2; the D is unclear. V lost 1 base, J lost 1 base, and 7 bases lay in between. This CDR3 spans 14 amino acids. Germline CDR1 is SGHVS and CDR2 is FQNEAQ. CDR3 in DNA: TGTGCCAGCAGCTTAGGGGCCGATAACTATGGCTACACCTTC. Amino acids: CASSLGADNYGYTF.

This clonotype was observed at least ten times. The chain couples TRBV5-1 to TRBJ2-3; a weak D match, TRBD2 (6 bases). The CDR3 loop spans 14 amino acids. The V and J ends lost 0 bases and 4 bases respectively, with 9 bases between them. CDR1 is SGHRS, CDR2 YFSETQ, per germline. CDR3 DNA: TGCGCCAGCAGCTTGGATGCGGGGCCAGATACGCAGTATTTT. Residues: CASSLDAGPDTQYF.

This clonotype has a handful of counts. The V and J genes are TRBV4-3 and TRBJ1-1; 11 bases map to TRBD1. V was clipped by 5 bases and J by 0 bases; unmatched bases: 2. This CDR3 is 15 amino acids long. CDR1 LGHNA and CDR2 YSLEER come from the germline V gene. CDR3 amino acids: CASSEGQGVNTEAFF. In DNA, the CDR3 is TGCGCCAGCAGCGAGGGACAGGGGGTGAACACTGAAGCTTTCTTT.

This chain joins TRBV2 and TRBJ1-3; D is undetermined. In germline, CDR1 is SNHLY, CDR2 FYNNEI. V lost 6 bases and J lost 0, with 6 bases in between. The CDR3 consists of 13 residues. The DNA of the CDR3 is TGTGCCAGCAGGGCCAACTCTGGAAACACCATATATTTT. Residues: CASRANSGNTIYF.

V gene TRBV10-2 combines with J gene TRBJ1-5, with a weak D call TRBD1 (5 bases). Between the trimmed V and J ends, which lost 2 bases and 9 bases, there was a span of 8 bases. This CDR3 is built from 12 residues. CDR1 is WSHSY, CDR2 SAAADI, per germline. The CDR3 here is CASSEKGRPQHF. The CDR3 DNA reads as TGCGCCAGCAGTGAGAAGGGACGGCCCCAGCATTTT.

The chain employs TRBV6-1 and TRBJ2-3; the match to TRBD1 covers 7 bases. With 7 bases clipped from V and 6 bases from J, the junction kept 7 bases outside the gene matches. CDR1 MNHNS and CDR2 SASEGT come from the germline V gene. CDR3 length: 13 amino acids. DNA for the CDR3: TGTGCCAGCATAGGGACAGCTATCGATACGCAGTATTTT. Encoded protein: CASIGTAIDTQYF.

V usage is TRBV4-3 and J usage is TRBJ2-1, with D possibly TRBD2 on 5 matching bases. There are 12 residues in the CDR3. Trimming took 2 bases from V and 7 from J, leaving 6 bases between them. Germline V gene lookup returns CDR1 LGHNA and CDR2 YSLEER. CDR3 protein: CASSQIANEQFF. DNA for the CDR3: TGCGCCAGCAGCCAAATAGCGAATGAGCAGTTCTTC.

This chain connects TRBV6-6 to TRBJ2-1; TRBD2 matches at 9 bases. CDR1 and CDR2 (germline): MNHNY, SVGAGI (reference sequence). This CDR3 is built from 18 residues. With 0 bases clipped from V and 5 bases from J, the junction kept 11 bases outside the gene matches. The CDR3 reads CASSYSIAGDPNDNEQFF. CDR3 nucleotides: TGTGCCAGCAGTTACTCGATAGCGGGGGACCCAAACGACAATGAGCAGTTCTTC.

In its sample, this clonotype was seen a few times. V is TRBV24-1 and J is TRBJ2-1, with 7 bases lining up with TRBD2. This CDR3 has 13 residues. The ends lost 9 bases at V and 9 bases at J; junction bases unmatched: 10. Germline V gene data show CDR1 as KGHDR and CDR2 as SFDVKD. CDR3 in amino acids: CATGPMAGVEQFF. CDR3 bases: TGTGCCACCGGCCCCATGGCGGGAGTTGAGCAGTTCTTC.

This clonotype appeared a few times. This rearrangement joins TRBV20-1 to TRBJ1-5; D uncertain. CDR1 DFQATT and CDR2 SNEGSKA come from the germline V gene (reference sequence). The ends were cut back, 3 bases at V and 2 bases at J, with 5 bases in the middle. The CDR3 loop spans 12 amino acids. This CDR3 reads CSASPGNQPQHF. The CDR3 DNA is TGCAGTGCTAGTCCGGGCAATCAGCCCCAGCATTTT.